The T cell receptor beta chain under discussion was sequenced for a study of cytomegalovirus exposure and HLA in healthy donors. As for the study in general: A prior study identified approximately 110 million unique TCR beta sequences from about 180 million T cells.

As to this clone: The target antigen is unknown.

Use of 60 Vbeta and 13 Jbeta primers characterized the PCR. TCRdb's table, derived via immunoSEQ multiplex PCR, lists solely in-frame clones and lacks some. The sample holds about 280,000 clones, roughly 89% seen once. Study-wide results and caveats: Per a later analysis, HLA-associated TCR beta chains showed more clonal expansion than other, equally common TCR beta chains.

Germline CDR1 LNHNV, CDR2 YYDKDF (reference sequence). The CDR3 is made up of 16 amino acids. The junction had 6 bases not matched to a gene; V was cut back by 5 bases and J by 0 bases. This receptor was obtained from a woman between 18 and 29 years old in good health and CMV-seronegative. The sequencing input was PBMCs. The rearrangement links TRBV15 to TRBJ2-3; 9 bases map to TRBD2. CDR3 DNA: TGTGCCACCAGCTCCACTAGCGGGTACAGCACAGATACGCAGTATTTT. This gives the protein CATSSTSGYSTDTQYF.